This TCR beta chain appears in the sequencing data of a study of glioma-infiltrating T cells. V shed 2 bases and J shed 0 bases, with 11 bases lying between them. The CDR3 consists of 15 residues. CDR1 and CDR2 (germline): MGHRA, YSYEKL. This clonotype has more than one count but fewer than ten. Its antigen remains unknown. Overall study results and limits: CDR3 overlap between tissue and blood was very small. Tissue-blood divergence was below expectation in non-neoplastic patients, above in gliomas.

Amplification of TCR alpha and beta CDR3 regions from RNA used iRepertoire nested multiplex PCR. One-step reverse transcription and amplification started from roughly 100-400 ng of tissue mRNA or PBMC total RNA. TCRdb processed the multiplex PCR reads anew with MiXCR; each CDR3 protein has one entry. The sample lists about 140,000 distinct CDR3 sequences; around 42% were seen once. This sequence originates from a human donor with low-grade glioma or glioblastoma, undergoing nonglioma brain surgery, or in good health (not recorded which). V is TRBV4-1 and J is TRBJ2-7, with a possible D match to TRBD2 (6 bases). Sequencing used glioma tissue, nonneoplastic brain tissue, or PBMCs (not recorded which). CDR3: CASSQSRDSSYEQYF. As DNA, the CDR3 is TGCGCCAGCAGCCAATCGAGGGACTCCTCCTACGAGCAGTACTTC.